One sample yielded the 30 T cell receptor beta chains listed below, sequenced in a study of neurological immune-mediated disorders. TCRdb re-called the 5' RACE reads through MiXCR, storing one row per CDR3 protein. The data show about 55,000 distinct CDR3 sequences, about 4% seen once. Specimen: PBMCs. The receptors come from a man aged 50 or older with multiple sclerosis.

This chain connects TRBV15 to TRBJ1-1; the D gene is possibly TRBD1 (5 bases). There are 14 residues in the CDR3. V lost 6 bases and J 0 bases, leaving 11 bases between the germline ends. Per germline, CDR1 LNHNV and CDR2 YYDKDF (reference sequence). CDR3 DNA: TGTGCCACCAGACTGGAGGGACTGAACACTGAAGCTTTCTTT. Translation: CATRLEGLNTEAFF.

This clonotype was counted only a few times. At one boundary the junction diverges from the germline segment, which might be a read error. The gene calls are TRBV7-7 and TRBJ2-2, with D unresolved. CDR3 size: 15 residues. Looked up from germline, CDR1 is SSHAT and CDR2 is FNYEAQ (reference sequence). In DNA form, the CDR3 reads TGTGCTAGCAGCTTTTCCCTAGGACGCGCCGGGGAGCTGTTTTTT. Amino acid sequence: CASSFSLGRAGELFF.

The table lists this clonotype with a few counts. This may be a read error, as it is one base from a much larger clone. This is likely a read error, given that the CDR3 carries no conserved phenylalanine or tryptophan at its end. V and J are TRBV5-1 and TRBJ2-2, with a possible D match to TRBD1 (6 bases). V dropped 0 bases and J dropped 1 base, with 10 bases sitting between them. This CDR3 region has 16 residues. Germline V gene data show CDR1 as SGHRS and CDR2 as YFSETQ. The CDR3 DNA is TGCGCCAGCAGCTTGGAATGGGGGCTGAACACCGGGGAGCTGTTTATT. It translates to CASSLEWGLNTGELFI.

This sequence joins TRBV5-1 and TRBJ2-5, with a weak D call TRBD1 (5 bases). Germline loops: CDR1 SGHRS, CDR2 YFSETQ. V was clipped by 2 bases and J by 2 bases, with 10 bases between them. This CDR3 is built from 14 residues. This CDR3 is CASSLGAVQETQYF. For the CDR3, the DNA is TGCGCCAGCAGCTTAGGGGCGGTTCAAGAGACCCAGTACTTC.

This clonotype was observed at least ten times. The gene calls are TRBV5-6 and TRBJ2-6; D perhaps matches TRBD2 (6 bases). The CDR3 runs 18 residues. Germline loops: CDR1 SGHDT, CDR2 YYEEEE. V dropped 2 bases and J dropped 2 bases, with 17 bases sitting between them. The CDR3 DNA follows: TGTGCCAGCAGCTTACCATCGGGAGACTATACTGGGGCCAACGTCCTGACTTTC. It translates to CASSLPSGDYTGANVLTF.

This clonotype was counted only a few times. The genes are TRBV20-1 and TRBJ1-1; no reliable D call. The CDR3 runs to 14 residues. The germline V gene encodes CDR1 DFQATT and CDR2 SNEGSKA (reference sequence). V was trimmed by 3 bases and J by 2 bases, leaving 13 bases between them. The CDR3 sequence is CSASPPQSNTEAFF. DNA of the CDR3: TGCAGTGCTAGTCCACCCCAGAGCAACACTGAAGCTTTCTTT.

This clonotype came up many times. The chain joins TRBV9 to TRBJ2-1; 12 nucleotides match TRBD2. Germline trimming cut 3 bases from V and 9 bases from J; bases unmatched to any gene: 7. The CDR3 contains 15 residues. Germline CDR1 reads SGDLS; CDR2 reads YYNGEE. DNA of the CDR3: TGTGCCAGCAGCGCACTAGCGGGGGGTCGTAGTGAGCAGTTCTTC. This translates into CASSALAGGRSEQFF.

This clonotype showed up many times. The chain links TRBV5-1 to TRBJ1-1, with a tentative D call TRBD1 (5 bases). The germline gives CDR1 SGHRS, CDR2 YFSETQ. V lost 0 bases to trimming and J lost 4 bases, with 13 bases between them. This CDR3 region has 15 residues. The CDR3 sequence is CASSLEAAGVTEAFF. CDR3 nucleotide sequence: TGCGCCAGCAGCTTGGAGGCTGCGGGGGTCACTGAAGCTTTCTTT.

The chain joins TRBV6-6 to TRBJ2-1; TRBD1 matches 7 bases. CDR3 length equals 16 residues. CDR1 is MNHNY and CDR2 is SVGAGI in the germline V gene (reference sequence). Trimming took 2 bases from V and 6 from J; bases not matched to a gene: 10. CDR3 residues: CASSYPDRVEGNEQFF. CDR3 bases: TGTGCCAGCAGTTACCCCGACAGGGTCGAAGGCAATGAGCAGTTCTTC.

Ten or more counts support this clonotype. The chain links TRBV7-2 to TRBJ1-2; 8 bases map to TRBD1. Per germline, CDR1 SGHTA and CDR2 FQGNSA. The junction had 7 bases not matched to a gene; V was cut back by 5 bases and J by 5 bases. The length of the CDR3 is 14 residues. DNA of the CDR3: TGTGCCAGCAGCCCATCAGACAGGGGATATGGCTACACCTTC. Translation gives CASSPSDRGYGYTF.

The CDR3 here is CSVAPQGAVTGELFF. The CDR3 DNA reads as TGCAGCGTTGCCCCGCAGGGGGCGGTAACCGGGGAGCTGTTTTTT. The chain carries TRBV29-1 and TRBJ2-2; 8 nucleotides align to TRBD1. The germline V gene has CDR1 SQVTM and CDR2 ANQGSEA. The CDR3 has 15 residues. Trimming removed 4 bases from V and 5 bases from J; junction bases left unmatched: 9.

This clonotype was seen many times. The chain uses TRBV20-1 and TRBJ2-2, with a weak D call TRBD1 (5 bases). There are 16 residues in the CDR3. Germline V gene lookup returns CDR1 DFQATT and CDR2 SNEGSKA (reference sequence). The V gene lost 4 bases and the J gene lost 6 bases, with 21 bases spanning the gap. In DNA, the CDR3 is TGCAGTGCTAAGAGCCCGCTAGGGGAAGGCCCCGGGGAGCTGTTTTTT. It translates to CSAKSPLGEGPGELFF.

This clonotype appeared many times. One end of the junction fails to match germline, which may point to a read error. CDR3 sequence: CATSDSRRGSNQPQNF. CDR3 nucleotide sequence: TGTGCCACCAGTGATTCACGCAGGGGGAGCAATCAGCCCCAGAATTTT. The chain links TRBV24-1 to TRBJ1-5; 7 bases match TRBD1. This CDR3 spans 16 amino acids. Germline V gene sequence: CDR1 KGHDR, CDR2 SFDVKD.

This clonotype was observed many times. J is TRBJ1-4 and V is TRBV6-6; 7 bases are a match to TRBD1. V was pared by 5 bases and J by 6 bases, with 3 bases of the junction left unmatched. Germline CDR1 and CDR2: MNHNY and SVGAGI (reference sequence). The CDR3 totals 13 residues. CDR3 bases: TGTGCCAGCAGTCTCGGACAGGATGAAAAACTGTTTTTT. This translates into CASSLGQDEKLFF.

This clonotype was seen only a few times. This chain joins TRBV5-6 and TRBJ2-2; tentative D call: TRBD2 (5 bases). Trimming pared 4 bases from V and 6 bases from J, leaving 10 bases between. The germline V gene has CDR1 SGHDT and CDR2 YYEEEE. This CDR3 contains 13 residues. This CDR3 reads CASSATRAGELFF. The CDR3 DNA is TGTGCCAGCAGCGCAACGAGGGCCGGGGAGCTGTTTTTT.

As concerns this clonotype: A much larger clone lies a single base off, so this may be a read error. The J gene is TRBJ1-2, the V gene TRBV5-6; no firm D call. The CDR3 totals 13 residues. Germline assignment: CDR1 SGHDT and CDR2 YYEEEE. Trimming removed 6 bases at V and 5 bases at J, with 14 bases between. CDR3 nucleotides: TGTGCCAGCACCGCGGAAAAAGGATATGGCTACACCTTC. Encoded protein: CASTAEKGYGYTF. Variable domain in full (rest from reference TRBV5-6 and TRBJ1-2): DAGVTQSPTHLIKTRGQQVTLRCSPKSGHDTVSWYQQALGQGPQFIFQYYEEEERQRGNFPDRFSGHQFPNYSSELNVNALLLGDSALYLCASTAEKGYGYTFGSGTRLTVV.

The chain links TRBV29-1 to TRBJ2-1; TRBD1 matches at 11 bases. Unmatched junction bases numbered 6, after V lost 5 bases and J lost 6 bases. The CDR3 spans 14 residues. CDR1 SQVTM and CDR2 ANQGSEA come from the germline V gene. The DNA for the CDR3 is TGCAGCGTTACAAGGACAGGGGGCCTCAATGAGCAGTTCTTC. Protein sequence: CSVTRTGGLNEQFF.

The sample holds many counts of this clonotype. This sequence joins TRBV20-1 and TRBJ1-2, with D hard to call. This CDR3 region has 11 residues. V was clipped by 7 bases and J by 4 bases, with 10 bases between them. The germline CDR1 and CDR2 sequences are DFQATT and SNEGSKA (reference sequence). The chain's CDR3 is CSGVSFYGYTF. The DNA for the CDR3 is TGCAGTGGGGTCAGCTTCTATGGCTACACCTTC.

This clonotype was seen ten or more times. CDR3 nucleotides: TGTGCCATCAACGGGACGGAAAAATGGGAAACTGAAGCTTTCTTT. It codes for CAINGTEKWETEAFF. The V and J genes are TRBV10-3 and TRBJ1-1; tentative D call: TRBD1 (5 bases). Germline V gene sequence: CDR1 ENHRY, CDR2 SYGVKD. Trimming shortened V by 7 bases and J by 5 bases, and 20 bases separated the two germline ends. This CDR3 has 15 residues.

The chain couples TRBV10-2 to TRBJ2-3; 9 positions match TRBD1. Germline V gene sequence: CDR1 WSHSY, CDR2 SAAADI. The CDR3 contains 14 residues. The V gene end was trimmed by 9 bases and the J gene end by 4 bases; junction bases not matched to a gene: 8. DNA of the CDR3: TGCGCCAGTGAGACAGGGGGGAAGGCAGATACGCAGTATTTT. Protein product: CASETGGKADTQYF.

This clonotype came up many times. The V call is TRBV29-1, the J call TRBJ2-3, with a possible D match to TRBD2 (6 bases). Germline V gene lookup returns CDR1 SQVTM and CDR2 ANQGSEA. V shed 1 base and J shed 3 bases, with 11 bases lying between them. The CDR3 has 14 amino acids. The CDR3 DNA reads TGCAGCGTTGAAGGGGACTTCGTAACAGATACGCAGTATTTT. It encodes CSVEGDFVTDTQYF.

There are many counts of this clonotype. The rearrangement links TRBV20-1 to TRBJ2-7; TRBD1 matches at 7 bases. The CDR3 is 13 amino acids. J was trimmed by 7 bases and V by 6 bases; bases with no gene match: 12. Germline lookup yields CDR1 DFQATT and CDR2 SNEGSKA (reference sequence). This chain's CDR3 is CSAPGTAVGEQYF. The CDR3 DNA reads TGCAGTGCCCCCGGGACAGCCGTGGGTGAGCAGTACTTC.

This clonotype has a count of ten or more. The rearrangement joins TRBV5-1 to TRBJ2-3; 7 positions match TRBD2. CDR3 length: 14 amino acids. Germline V gene sequence: CDR1 SGHRS, CDR2 YFSETQ. V trimming: 5 bases; J trimming: 0 bases; junction bases outside the gene matches: 3. The CDR3 region is CASRRGGSTDTQYF. The CDR3, as DNA: TGCGCCAGCAGACGCGGGGGTAGCACAGATACGCAGTATTTT.

Many counts were recorded for this clonotype. Written as DNA, the CDR3 is TGTGCCAGCAGCTTAGGGCCAGGGGACTACTACGAGCAGTACTTC. Encoded protein: CASSLGPGDYYEQYF. The chain combines TRBV7-9 with TRBJ2-7, with D tentatively TRBD2 (7 bases). CDR1 and CDR2 from the germline V gene are SEHNR and FQNEAQ (reference sequence). With 1 base removed from V and 3 bases from J, the gap between germline ends came to 13 bases. The CDR3 has 15 residues.

Many counts were recorded for this clonotype. The J gene is TRBJ2-1, the V gene TRBV5-6; 11 bases agree with TRBD2. This CDR3 has 18 amino acids. Losses at the gene ends were 4 bases for V and 3 bases for J; bases not matched to a gene: 12. CDR1 and CDR2 from the germline V gene are SGHDT and YYEEEE. The CDR3 is CASSPMDSGGASYNEQFF. The CDR3 DNA reads as TGTGCCAGCAGCCCGATGGATAGCGGGGGGGCCAGCTACAATGAGCAGTTCTTC. Full variable domain (remainder filled in from reference TRBV5-6 and TRBJ2-1): DAGVTQSPTHLIKTRGQQVTLRCSPKSGHDTVSWYQQALGQGPQFIFQYYEEEERQRGNFPDRFSGHQFPNYSSELNVNALLLGDSALYLCASSPMDSGGASYNEQFFGPGTRLTVL.

In its sample, this clonotype was seen many times. For the CDR3, the DNA is TGTGCCAGCAGCAGACAGCCGAGCCAGCCCCAGCATTTT. Translating gives CASSRQPSQPQHF. The rearrangement joins TRBV3-1 to TRBJ1-5, with D possibly TRBD1 on 5 matching bases. CDR3 length equals 13 residues. Trimming took 5 bases from V and 7 from J, leaving 12 bases between them. Germline CDR1 reads LGHDT; CDR2 reads YNNKEL (reference sequence).

This chain connects TRBV5-1 to TRBJ2-7; 11 bases are a match to TRBD1. The CDR3 sequence is 15 residues long. The ends lost 3 bases at V and 2 bases at J; junction bases unmatched: 4. The V gene's germline CDR1 is SGHRS and CDR2 YFSETQ. CDR3 loop: CASSSPGQGAYEQYF. The CDR3 nucleotides are TGCGCCAGCAGCTCACCGGGACAGGGGGCCTACGAGCAGTACTTC.

With regard to this clonotype: A much larger clonotype is one base distant, so this may be a read error. The chain recombines TRBV27 with TRBJ2-3; D unresolved. CDR1 is MNHEY, CDR2 SMNVEV, per germline (reference sequence). The CDR3 extends over 12 amino acids. V lost 6 bases to trimming and J lost 7 bases, with 11 bases between them. The CDR3 spells CASRTTENTQYF. CDR3 DNA: TGTGCCAGCAGAACGACGGAAAATACGCAGTATTTT.

This clonotype was recorded many times. V and J are TRBV12-3 or TRBV12-4 and TRBJ2-2; 7 bases are shared with TRBD2. This CDR3 is built from 15 residues. The trim removed 6 bases at V and 1 base at J, leaving 5 bases unmatched. In DNA form, the CDR3 reads TGTGCCAGCAGATCGGGGGGTCAGAACACCGGGGAGCTGTTTTTT. It translates to CASRSGGQNTGELFF.

This clonotype has a count of ten or more. The rearrangement joins TRBV7-9 to TRBJ2-7; no clear D. This CDR3 is 13 amino acids long. Trimming cost V 4 bases and J 1 base, with 8 bases left between them. Germline V gives CDR1 SEHNR, CDR2 FQNEAQ (reference sequence). In nucleotides, the CDR3 is TGTGCCAGCAGCTCGGACGGTTCCTACGAGCAGTACTTC. It translates to CASSSDGSYEQYF.